This T cell receptor (beta chain) appears in the sequencing data of a study of beta chain features in type 1 diabetes. General study points: Researchers reported that naive, central memory and Treg TCRB repertoires appeared more similar in patients than in healthy donors. Type 1 diabetes patients had TCRB CDR3s that were shorter (moderately but significantly so) in all four CD4+ subsets.

Comment on this clone: Its antigen is not identified.

Via CD45RO/CCR7/CD25/CD127/CD95/CD27, cells of the CD4+ naive, central memory, regulatory and stem cell-like memory subsets were sorted. Every bit of the isolated RNA underwent reverse transcription, so sequencing read expressed TCRB transcripts. Approximately 3.5 million reads per sample on average were obtained from naive, central memory and regulatory T cell samples. Produced via immunoSEQ multiplex PCR; TCRdb's table is partial and in-frame only. This sample carries 220,000 or so clones, around 68% of them seen once, and the ten largest clones take around 0.057%. The germline V gene encodes CDR1 SQVTM and CDR2 ANQGSEA. There are 11 residues in the CDR3. V gave up 7 bases and J gave up 4 bases, with 10 bases separating them.

The rearrangement links TRBV29-1 to TRBJ2-5; D possibly corresponds to TRBD2 (5 bases). The sequence derives from a man aged 25-45 years in good health. The source material was naive CD4+ T cells from blood. The CDR3 region is CSAGGGETQYF. The CDR3, as DNA: TGCAGCGCCGGAGGAGGAGAGACCCAGTACTTC.